These 22 T cell receptor beta chains were all obtained from the same sample, sequenced in a study of graft-versus-host responses after intestinal transplantation. These receptors are not linked to any known antigen. Profiled with immunoSEQ multiplex PCR; TCRdb holds only in-frame clones, not every one. Here the sample spans some 86,000 clones, 75% to 95% being singletons. This specimen was unstimulated CD4+ T cells sorted from spleen or lymph node cells, taken before intestinal transplant. Receptors originate from a human donor who received an intestinal transplant.

This clone occurred once. This chain uses TRBV5-1 with TRBJ1-1; 7 bases match TRBD1. The CDR3 has 14 residues. V lost 9 bases and J lost 0; bases outside the gene matches: 8. The germline CDR1 and CDR2 sequences are SGHRS and YFSETQ. The chain's CDR3 is CATTTGALNTEAFF. In nucleotides, the CDR3 is TGCGCCACCACCACAGGGGCGCTGAACACTGAAGCTTTCTTT.

The rearrangement links TRBV5-1 to TRBJ2-7; D ambiguous. V lost 3 bases and J lost 2, with 12 bases in between. The CDR3 covers 14 residues. The germline V gene encodes CDR1 SGHRS and CDR2 YFSETQ. The CDR3 DNA follows: TGCGCCAGCAGCTCGGCAACAGATACCTACGAGCAGTACTTC. This codes for CASSSATDTYEQYF.

This clone occurred once. The chain carries TRBV6-5 and TRBJ2-1; possibly TRBD1 for D (6 bases). Germline V CDR1 and CDR2: MNHEY, SVGAGI. The CDR3 is 15 amino acids. V was clipped by 5 bases and J by 3 bases, with 14 bases between them. The CDR3 reads CASSAPGTHYNEQFF. CDR3 DNA sequence: TGTGCCAGCAGTGCTCCCGGGACACACTACAATGAGCAGTTCTTC.

The V and J genes are TRBV6-6 and TRBJ1-2; 9 nucleotides agree with TRBD1. This CDR3 spans 16 amino acids. V shed 7 bases and J 2 bases; nucleotides not matched to a gene: 11. Per the germline V gene, CDR1 is MNHNY and CDR2 is SVGAGI (reference sequence). CDR3 sequence (DNA): TGTGCCAGCACACCCCGGGACAGGGTTTTAAACTATGGCTACACCTTC. Amino acid sequence: CASTPRDRVLNYGYTF.

The rearrangement links TRBV21-1 to TRBJ2-5; the table gives TRBD1 as D, unverified against the DNA. TRBV21-1 is classified as a pseudogene. The CDR3 extends over 20 amino acids. The CDR3 loop is CASSKISGQGTHRGGETQYF. The CDR3 nucleotides read TGTGCCAGCAGCAAAATTAGCGGACAGGGGACCCACAGGGGTGGGGAGACCCAGTACTTC.

The chain has TRBV19 and TRBJ1-6; possibly TRBD1 for D (6 bases). The V gene's germline CDR1 is LNHDA and CDR2 SQIVND (reference sequence). The CDR3 sequence is 15 residues long. V was pared by 5 bases and J by 4 bases, with 12 bases between. The CDR3 reads CASSLRTEYNSPLHF. The CDR3 DNA is TGTGCCAGTAGTCTCAGGACAGAATATAATTCACCCCTCCACTTT.

The chain joins TRBV27 to TRBJ2-5, with 10 positions matching TRBD1. Per the germline V gene, CDR1 is MNHEY and CDR2 is SMNVEV (reference sequence). There are 15 residues in the CDR3. V was pared by 6 bases and J by 5 bases, with 9 bases of the junction left unmatched. The CDR3 DNA sequence: TGTGCCAGCAGCCTTGGACAGGGGGGCTTGGAGACCCAGTACTTC. Amino acids: CASSLGQGGLETQYF.

J is TRBJ1-3 and V is TRBV30; D is unresolved. Trimming took off 1 base at V and 0 bases at J, with 10 bases between the two ends. From germline, CDR1 is GTSNPN and CDR2 SVGIG (reference sequence). The CDR3 is made up of 15 amino acids. CDR3 sequence reads: CAWSDWQNSGNTIYF. CDR3 in DNA: TGTGCCTGGAGTGATTGGCAGAACTCTGGAAACACCATATATTTT.

The CDR3, as DNA: TGTGCCAGCAGCTTACGAGGCGGGGGGGCCTCAGAGGAGACCCAGTACTTC. It is translated as CASSLRGGGASEETQYF. The chain links TRBV7-9 to TRBJ2-5; the match to TRBD2 covers 9 bases. V shed 2 bases, J shed 5 bases, and the junction held 12 bases outside the gene matches. Germline lookup yields CDR1 SEHNR and CDR2 FQNEAQ (reference sequence). The CDR3 loop spans 17 amino acids.

In this sample, this clone turned up once. The chain couples TRBV27 to TRBJ2-7, with 12 nucleotides matching TRBD1. The J segment lost 6 bases and the V segment lost 4 bases, leaving 10 bases of the junction unmatched. The CDR3 is 16 amino acids. CDR1 and CDR2 (germline): MNHEY, SMNVEV (reference sequence). The DNA of the CDR3 is TGTGCCAGCAGTTCTGCCAGGGACAGGGGGCGCCGCGAGCAGTACTTC. As protein: CASSSARDRGRREQYF.

This chain joins TRBV10-1 and TRBJ2-2; TRBD2 aligns across 7 bases. Germline lookup yields CDR1 WNHNN and CDR2 SYGVQD (reference sequence). CDR3 length: 16 amino acids. J was trimmed by 5 bases and V by 4 bases; bases with no gene match: 10. The CDR3: CASSVFQRGGTGELFF. The CDR3, as DNA: TGCGCCAGCAGTGTCTTTCAGCGGGGTGGGACCGGGGAGCTGTTTTTT.

V and J are TRBV11-2 and TRBJ2-4; TRBD2 aligns across 8 bases. CDR1 is SGHAT, CDR2 FQNNGV, per germline. J was trimmed by 8 bases and V by 5 bases; bases with no gene match: 11. This CDR3 spans 15 amino acids. The CDR3 sequence is CASSAVSGDGHIQYF. CDR3 nucleotides: TGTGCCAGCAGCGCCGTTAGCGGGGATGGGCACATTCAGTACTTC.

The chain links TRBV11-2 to TRBJ2-7, with a possible D match to TRBD1 (5 bases). CDR3 size: 15 residues. Trimming removed 4 bases at V and 4 bases at J, with 17 bases between. The germline CDR1 and CDR2 sequences are SGHAT and FQNNGV. CDR3 amino acids: CASSSPVGHLYEQYF. The CDR3 bases are TGTGCCAGCAGCTCCCCGGTCGGACACCTATACGAGCAGTACTTC. The full variable domain, its missing parts supplied by reference TRBV11-2 and TRBJ2-7, is EAGVAQSPRYKIIEKRQSVAFWCNPISGHATLYWYQQILGQGPKLLIQFQNNGVVDDSQLPKDRFSAERLKGVDSTLKIQPAKLEDSAVYLCASSSPVGHLYEQYFGPGTRLTVT.

This sequence joins TRBV27 and TRBJ2-5; D perhaps matches TRBD2 (5 bases). The CDR3 is 19 residues long. The V and J ends lost 0 bases and 5 bases respectively, with 25 bases between them. Germline-derived CDR1 and CDR2 are MNHEY and SMNVEV (reference sequence). The chain's CDR3 is CASSLSMPDYDPNGETQYF. The DNA of the CDR3 is TGTGCCAGCAGTTTATCGATGCCAGACTACGACCCTAACGGTGAGACCCAGTACTTC.

This chain uses TRBV6-5 with TRBJ1-5, with 8 bases identical to TRBD1. The CDR3 runs to 14 residues. Germline CDR1 and CDR2: MNHEY and SVGAGI. V gave up 5 bases and J gave up 4 bases; unmatched junction bases: 4. CDR3 sequence: CASSADRVNQPQHF. CDR3 sequence (DNA): TGTGCCAGCAGTGCGGACAGGGTTAATCAGCCCCAGCATTTT.

The chain is built from TRBV19 and TRBJ2-3, with 7 nucleotides matching TRBD1. V lost 5 bases to trimming and J lost 4 bases; unmatched junction nucleotides: 3. CDR1 and CDR2 from the germline V gene are LNHDA and SQIVND (reference sequence). The CDR3 is 13 residues long. CDR3 protein: CASSPTGADTQYF. The CDR3 DNA follows: TGTGCCAGTAGTCCTACAGGGGCAGATACGCAGTATTTT.

This chain joins TRBV2 and TRBJ2-3; 14 bases line up with TRBD2. Trimming at V came to 6 bases and at J to 2 bases, leaving 7 bases not matched to a gene. This CDR3 contains 17 residues. CDR1 SNHLY and CDR2 FYNNEI come from the germline V gene. CDR3 in DNA: TGTGCCAGCAGGCACCGGACTAGCGGGGGGATCACAGATACGCAGTATTTT. This encodes CASRHRTSGGITDTQYF.

The sample holds a few counts of this clone. V is TRBV25-1 and J is TRBJ1-4; D not certain. The ends were cut back, 2 bases at V and 2 bases at J, with 6 bases in the middle. The CDR3 is 14 amino acids. Germline-derived CDR1 and CDR2 are MGHDK and SYGVNS. The CDR3, as DNA: TGTGCCAGCAGTGAACTCGGTACTAATGAAAAACTGTTTTTT. Protein product: CASSELGTNEKLFF.

The rearrangement joins TRBV11-2 to TRBJ2-7; perhaps TRBD2 as D (5 bases). Trimming cost V 5 bases and J 0 bases, with 14 bases left between them. The CDR3 is 15 amino acids. The germline V gene has CDR1 SGHAT and CDR2 FQNNGV. CDR3: CASSPSYGSSYEQYF. Here the CDR3 DNA reads TGTGCCAGCAGCCCTAGCTACGGTAGCTCCTACGAGCAGTACTTC.

The chain recombines TRBV30 with TRBJ1-1; TRBD1 aligns across 9 bases. CDR3 length: 14 amino acids. V lost 3 bases and J lost 4; bases outside the gene matches: 6. The germline gives CDR1 GTSNPN, CDR2 SVGIG (reference sequence). CDR3 in amino acids: CAWSAGTGTTEAFF. CDR3 bases: TGTGCCTGGAGCGCCGGGACAGGGACCACTGAAGCTTTCTTT.

This chain connects TRBV6-5 to TRBJ2-3, with TRBD2 matching 13 bases. Germline trimming cut 10 bases from V and 5 bases from J; bases unmatched to any gene: 6. This CDR3 comprises 14 residues. Germline V gives CDR1 MNHEY, CDR2 SVGAGI. CDR3 protein: CATRTSGGGDTQYF. The DNA of the CDR3 is TGTGCCACTAGGACTAGCGGGGGCGGAGATACGCAGTATTTT.

The rearrangement links TRBV18 to TRBJ2-7; a possible D gene is TRBD2 (6 bases). The V gene lost 2 bases and the J gene lost 1 base, with 12 bases spanning the gap. Germline CDR1 and CDR2: KGHSH and LQKENI. The CDR3 has 15 residues. The CDR3 region has the DNA TGTGCCAGCTCACCATTAGGCGGGGTTTCCTACGAGCAGTACTTC. The encoded protein is CASSPLGGVSYEQYF.